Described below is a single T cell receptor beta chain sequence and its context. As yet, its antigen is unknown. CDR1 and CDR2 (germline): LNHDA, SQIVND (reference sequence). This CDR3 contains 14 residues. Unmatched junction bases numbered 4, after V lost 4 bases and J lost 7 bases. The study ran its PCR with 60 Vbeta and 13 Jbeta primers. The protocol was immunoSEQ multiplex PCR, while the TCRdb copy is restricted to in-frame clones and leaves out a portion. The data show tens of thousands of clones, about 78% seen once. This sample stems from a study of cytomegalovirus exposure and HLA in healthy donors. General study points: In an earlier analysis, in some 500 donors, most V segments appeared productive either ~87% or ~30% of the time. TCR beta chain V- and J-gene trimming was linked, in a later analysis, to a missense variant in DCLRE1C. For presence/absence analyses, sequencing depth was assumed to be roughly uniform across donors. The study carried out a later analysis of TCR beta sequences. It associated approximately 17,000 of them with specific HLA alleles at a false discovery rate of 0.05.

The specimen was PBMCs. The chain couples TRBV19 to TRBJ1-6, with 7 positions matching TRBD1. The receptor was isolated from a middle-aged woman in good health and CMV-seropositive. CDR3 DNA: TGTGCCAGTAGTAAGGGGGCATGGAATTCACCCCTCCACTTT. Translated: CASSKGAWNSPLHF.